Following are 30 T cell receptor beta chains from one sample sequenced in a study of Ad26.COV2.S vaccination and SARS-CoV-2 variants. Treatment specified: 15 to 20 received Ad26.COV2.S at low or high dose, single or two shots; several received placebo; per-sample allocation not given. The investigators took samples on day 63 after the first vaccine or placebo injection. Profiled with immunoSEQ multiplex PCR; TCRdb holds only in-frame clones, not every one. Among 300,000 to 400,000 clones listed, roughly 91% were seen once. This specimen was peripheral blood, taken in a trial of Ad26.COV2.S vaccine versus placebo. Receptors were obtained from a person aged 18-60 years who received the Ad26.COV2.S COVID-19 vaccine or a placebo.

The rearrangement uses TRBV24-1 and TRBJ2-7, with D possibly matching TRBD2 (5 bases). The CDR3 is 16 residues long. V lost 0 bases, J lost 1 base, and 12 bases lay in between. CDR1 and CDR2 (germline): KGHDR, SFDVKD. The CDR3 nucleotides read TGTGCCACCAGTGATTTGGGCGCAAGCGGATCCTACGAGCAGTACTTC. Protein sequence: CATSDLGASGSYEQYF.

V and J are TRBV6-5 and TRBJ2-7; perhaps TRBD1 as D (5 bases). The CDR3 totals 16 residues. Trimming removed 0 bases at V and 3 bases at J, with 15 bases between. CDR1 is MNHEY, CDR2 SVGAGI, per germline. CDR3 in amino acids: CASSYSITGRFYEQYF. CDR3 bases: TGTGCCAGCAGTTACTCGATAACAGGTCGTTTCTACGAGCAGTACTTC.

This clone was picked up a small number of times. V usage is TRBV5-1 and J usage is TRBJ1-5; perhaps TRBD1 as D (6 bases). The CDR3 runs to 15 residues. The germline V gene encodes CDR1 SGHRS and CDR2 YFSETQ. V lost 0 bases and J 5 bases, leaving 12 bases between the germline ends. CDR3 region: CASSLDGQPHQPQHF. The CDR3 bases are TGCGCCAGCAGCTTGGACGGACAGCCACATCAGCCCCAGCATTTT.

The chain couples TRBV24-1 to TRBJ2-5, with 10 bases lining up with TRBD2. The V and J ends lost 3 bases and 2 bases, in that order; junction bases with no gene match: 2. There are 15 residues in the CDR3. CDR1 and CDR2 (germline): KGHDR, SFDVKD. The DNA of the CDR3 is TGTGCCACCAGTGATGGACTAGCGGCACAAGAGACCCAGTACTTC. Its translation: CATSDGLAAQETQYF.

The genes are TRBV7-2 and TRBJ2-1; D is unclear. Germline-derived CDR1 and CDR2 are SGHTA and FQGNSA. Trimming took off 8 bases at V and 0 bases at J, with 8 bases between the two ends. CDR3 size: 13 residues. DNA for the CDR3: TGTGCCAGCGGTAGGCTCTCCTACAATGAGCAGTTCTTC. This sequence encodes CASGRLSYNEQFF.

The chain combines TRBV5-4 with TRBJ2-1; 10 nucleotides agree with TRBD1. Trimming removed 0 bases from V and 6 bases from J; junction bases left unmatched: 3. The V gene's germline CDR1 is SGHNT and CDR2 YYREEE (reference sequence). The CDR3 runs 15 residues. CDR3 amino acids: CASSLAGDRGNEQFF. The CDR3 bases are TGTGCCAGCAGCTTGGCAGGGGACAGGGGCAATGAGCAGTTCTTC.

V and J are TRBV5-4 and TRBJ2-5, with D tentatively TRBD2 (5 bases). Trimming removed 0 bases at V and 3 bases at J, with 12 bases between. CDR3 length: 15 residues. Per the germline V gene, CDR1 is SGHNT and CDR2 is YYREEE (reference sequence). DNA of the CDR3: TGTGCCAGCAGCTTGGAGGGAGCCAAGGAAGAGACCCAGTACTTC. Translating gives CASSLEGAKEETQYF.

The chain recombines TRBV9 with TRBJ1-1; no definite D call. The ends were cut back, 3 bases at V and 1 base at J, with 10 bases in the middle. The germline V gene encodes CDR1 SGDLS and CDR2 YYNGEE. This CDR3 has 14 residues. The CDR3 bases are TGTGCCAGCAGCGCCGGACGGGAGAACACTGAAGCTTTCTTT. Translating gives CASSAGRENTEAFF.

The V and J genes are TRBV2 and TRBJ2-1; 12 nucleotides match TRBD1. J gave up 8 bases and V 5 bases, and 10 bases lay outside the gene matches. Germline V gene lookup returns CDR1 SNHLY and CDR2 FYNNEI. The CDR3 contains 16 residues. The chain's CDR3 is CASSRTGTGGMYEQFF. The CDR3 DNA sequence: TGTGCCAGCAGTCGAACCGGGACAGGGGGCATGTATGAGCAGTTCTTC.

The V and J genes are TRBV11-2 and TRBJ2-2; unclear D gene. V lost 0 bases, J lost 6 bases, and 11 bases lay in between. The CDR3 sequence is 15 residues long. Germline loops: CDR1 SGHAT, CDR2 FQNNGV. CDR3 sequence (DNA): TGTGCCAGCAGCTTAGAGGGTTCTAAGGCCGGGGAGCTGTTTTTT. Translation gives CASSLEGSKAGELFF.

This clone has a single count. Other nucleotide sequences from this sample produce the same CDR3. This chain uses TRBV6-1 with TRBJ1-2; TRBD1 matches 8 bases. Germline CDR1 is MNHNS and CDR2 is SASEGT. V was clipped by 1 base and J by 5 bases; unmatched bases: 3. The CDR3 covers 14 residues. CDR3 sequence reads: CASSEGTGLYGYTF. DNA for the CDR3: TGTGCCAGCAGTGAAGGGACAGGGCTATATGGCTACACCTTC.

V and J are TRBV19 and TRBJ2-2; possibly TRBD1 for D (8 bases). V was clipped by 4 bases and J by 7 bases, with 19 bases between them. Germline CDR1 LNHDA, CDR2 SQIVND (reference sequence). The CDR3 contains 16 residues. DNA of the CDR3: TGTGCCAGTAGTACCCAGGACAGGGAGGGCAGCGGGGAGCTGTTTTTT. It translates to CASSTQDREGSGELFF.

The V gene is TRBV5-1, the J gene TRBJ2-3; perhaps TRBD2 as D (6 bases). This CDR3 comprises 15 residues. Germline CDR1 reads SGHRS; CDR2 reads YFSETQ. Trimming took 1 base from V and 0 from J, leaving 9 bases between them. The CDR3 DNA sequence: TGCGCCAGCAGCTTGACTAGCCCTAGCACAGATACGCAGTATTTT. Translating gives CASSLTSPSTDTQYF. Full variable domain (rest looked up from reference TRBV5-1 and TRBJ2-3): KAGVTQTPRYLIKTRGQQVTLSCSPISGHRSVSWYQQTPGQGLQFLFEYFSETQRNKGNFPGRFSGRQFSNSRSEMNVSTLELGDSALYLCASSLTSPSTDTQYFGPGTRLTVL.

The chain combines TRBV9 with TRBJ1-3; D is ambiguous. Trimming took off 1 base at V and 2 bases at J, with 10 bases between the two ends. Germline V gives CDR1 SGDLS, CDR2 YYNGEE. This CDR3 region has 15 residues. CDR3 DNA sequence: TGTGCCAGCAGCGTAACGGATCTTGCTGGAAACACCATATATTTT. Its translation is CASSVTDLAGNTIYF.

V gene TRBV5-4 combines with J gene TRBJ2-1, with 9 bases fitting TRBD1. Germline CDR1 SGHNT, CDR2 YYREEE (reference sequence). The CDR3 runs 15 residues. Trimming at V came to 0 bases and at J to 5 bases, leaving 3 bases not matched to a gene. This CDR3 reads CASSLAGQGNNEQFF. The CDR3 bases are TGTGCCAGCAGCTTGGCTGGACAGGGGAACAATGAGCAGTTCTTC. Using reference TRBV5-4 and TRBJ2-1 for the parts outside the CDR3, the full variable domain is ETGVTQSPTHLIKTRGQQVTLRCSSQSGHNTVSWYQQALGQGPQFIFQYYREEENGRGNFPPRFSGLQFPNYSSELNVNALELDDSALYLCASSLAGQGNNEQFFGPGTRLTVL.

This chain uses TRBV27 with TRBJ2-7, with 12 bases aligning to TRBD1. The V and J ends lost 7 bases and 7 bases, in that order; junction bases with no gene match: 11. This CDR3 has 15 residues. Germline lookup yields CDR1 MNHEY and CDR2 SMNVEV (reference sequence). CDR3 bases: TGTGCCAGCAATCCGTGGGGACAGGGGGCCCCAGAGCAGTACTTC. It specifies CASNPWGQGAPEQYF.

The J gene is TRBJ2-5, the V gene TRBV5-4; D ambiguous. Germline V CDR1 and CDR2: SGHNT, YYREEE (reference sequence). This CDR3 has 14 residues. The germline V and J ends were trimmed by 0 bases and 5 bases, with 11 bases remaining between them. CDR3 bases: TGTGCCAGCAGCTTGGGTCCCGATTTGGAGACCCAGTACTTC. The encoded protein is CASSLGPDLETQYF. The variable domain in full, completed from reference TRBV5-4 and TRBJ2-5, reads ETGVTQSPTHLIKTRGQQVTLRCSSQSGHNTVSWYQQALGQGPQFIFQYYREEENGRGNFPPRFSGLQFPNYSSELNVNALELDDSALYLCASSLGPDLETQYFGPGTRLLVL.

This clone was picked up one time. The J gene is TRBJ2-2, the V gene TRBV4-3; D not certain. Trimming pared 5 bases from V and 0 bases from J, leaving 7 bases between. Germline V gene lookup returns CDR1 LGHNA and CDR2 YSLEER. CDR3 length: 14 residues. The CDR3 sequence: CASSTQSNTGELFF. The DNA for the CDR3 is TGCGCCAGCAGCACACAGTCGAACACCGGGGAGCTGTTTTTT.

The sample holds one count of this clone. The genes are TRBV7-3 and TRBJ2-6, with D unclear. V dropped 6 bases and J dropped 2 bases, with 5 bases sitting between them. Germline V gene data show CDR1 as SGHTA and CDR2 as FQGTGA. CDR3 length equals 13 residues. For the CDR3, the DNA is TGTGCCAGCAGTCAAGCTGGGGCCAACGTCCTGACTTTC. Amino acids: CASSQAGANVLTF.

In its sample, this clone was seen a few times. The chain links TRBV5-8 to TRBJ1-3; D is unresolved. The germline V gene encodes CDR1 SGHTS and CDR2 YDEGEE. CDR3 length: 11 residues. Trimming shortened V by 9 bases and J by 3 bases, and 7 bases separated the two germline ends. CDR3: CAMLVGNTIYF. CDR3 DNA sequence: TGTGCCATGCTCGTTGGAAACACCATATATTTT.

The chain is built from TRBV28 and TRBJ2-7; perhaps TRBD2 as D (6 bases). The CDR3 consists of 12 residues. V gave up 6 bases and J gave up 5 bases, with 11 bases separating them. CDR1 MDHEN and CDR2 SYDVKM come from the germline V gene. Here the CDR3 reads CASSRGFHEQYF. CDR3 nucleotide sequence: TGTGCCAGCAGCCGGGGGTTCCACGAGCAGTACTTC.

Remarks on this clone: A read error may account for a junction end that differs from germline. CDR3: CAGSLTSVTEQFF. CDR3 DNA: TGTGCCGGCAGTTTGACTAGCGTCACTGAGCAGTTCTTC. This chain connects TRBV28 to TRBJ2-1; the match to TRBD2 covers 8 bases. CDR1 is MDHEN and CDR2 is SYDVKM in the germline V gene. The CDR3 runs 13 residues.

This clone was counted once. The gene calls are TRBV19 and TRBJ2-1; the match to TRBD1 covers 10 bases. The CDR3 totals 13 residues. Unmatched junction bases numbered 4, after V lost 4 bases and J lost 10 bases. Germline loops: CDR1 LNHDA, CDR2 SQIVND (reference sequence). The CDR3 sequence is CASSTDRGREQFF. Written as DNA, the CDR3 is TGTGCCAGTAGTACAGACAGGGGGCGAGAGCAGTTCTTC.

The rearrangement uses TRBV14 and TRBJ2-5; a weak D match, TRBD2 (6 bases). The CDR3 has 18 amino acids. Between the trimmed V and J ends, which lost 0 bases and 2 bases, there was a span of 19 bases. The V gene's germline CDR1 is SGHDN and CDR2 FVKESK. CDR3 loop: CASSQESGLLARQETQYF. CDR3 nucleotide sequence: TGTGCCAGCAGCCAAGAATCCGGCCTTCTAGCGCGGCAAGAGACCCAGTACTTC.

The chain joins TRBV7-9 to TRBJ2-1; weak D call: TRBD2 (5 bases). The CDR3 consists of 15 residues. V dropped 2 bases and J dropped 2 bases, with 10 bases sitting between them. The germline V gene has CDR1 SEHNR and CDR2 FQNEAQ (reference sequence). CDR3 DNA sequence: TGTGCCAGCAGCTTACGGGGATCTACCTACAATGAGCAGTTCTTC. Protein product: CASSLRGSTYNEQFF.

Note on this clone: The sample carries other DNA sequences with the same CDR3. CDR3 in amino acids: CSARLTGNTEAFF. The CDR3 coding sequence is TGCAGCGCAAGACTGACAGGGAACACTGAAGCTTTCTTT. This chain uses TRBV29-1 with TRBJ1-1, with a possible D match to TRBD1 (6 bases). The CDR3 is 13 residues long. V lost 7 bases, J lost 1 base, and 13 bases lay in between. Germline lookup yields CDR1 SQVTM and CDR2 ANQGSEA.

The CDR3 reads CAISDGAGWGAFF. CDR3 nucleotides: TGTGCCATCAGTGACGGGGCAGGCTGGGGGGCTTTCTTT. The rearrangement links TRBV10-3 to TRBJ1-1, with D tentatively TRBD1 (5 bases). The CDR3 spans 13 residues. The V end lost 3 bases, the J end lost 11 bases, and 16 bases lay between the germline ends. The germline gives CDR1 ENHRY, CDR2 SYGVKD.

This sequence joins TRBV30 and TRBJ1-1, with D hard to call. Germline CDR1 and CDR2: GTSNPN and SVGIG (reference sequence). V shed 0 bases and J shed 0 bases, with 2 bases lying between them. The length of the CDR3 is 12 residues. DNA of the CDR3: TGTGCCTGGAGTGTGGTGAACACTGAAGCTTTCTTT. Its translation is CAWSVVNTEAFF.

This chain links TRBV19 with TRBJ2-2, with D maybe TRBD1 (5 bases). V lost 4 bases and J lost 3, with 9 bases in between. CDR1 and CDR2 from the germline V gene are LNHDA and SQIVND (reference sequence). The CDR3 sequence is 14 residues long. The CDR3 here is CASSSRVYTGELFF. Here the CDR3 DNA reads TGTGCCAGTAGTAGCAGGGTCTACACCGGGGAGCTGTTTTTT. Combining the CDR3 with reference TRBV19 and TRBJ2-2 gives the whole variable domain DGGITQSPKYLFRKEGQNVTLSCEQNLNHDAMYWYRQDPGQGLRLIYYSQIVNDFQKGDIAEGYSVSREKKESFPLTVTSAQKNPTAFYLCASSSRVYTGELFFGEGSRLTVL.

Comment on this clone: The sample holds other DNA sequences that translate to the same CDR3. The chain is built from TRBV18 and TRBJ2-1; 9 bases are shared with TRBD1. CDR3 length equals 15 residues. After removal of 2 bases from V and 4 bases from J, the junction contained 3 bases not matched to a gene. Germline CDR1 and CDR2: KGHSH and LQKENI. CDR3: CASSPGTGSYNEQFF. CDR3 sequence (DNA): TGTGCCAGCTCACCAGGGACAGGGTCATACAATGAGCAGTTCTTC. Using reference TRBV18 and TRBJ2-1 for the parts outside the CDR3, the full variable domain is NAGVMQNPRHLVRRRGQEARLRCSPMKGHSHVYWYRQLPEEGLKFMVYLQKENIIDESGMPKERFSAEFPKEGPSILRIQQVVRGDSAAYFCASSPGTGSYNEQFFGPGTRLTVL.